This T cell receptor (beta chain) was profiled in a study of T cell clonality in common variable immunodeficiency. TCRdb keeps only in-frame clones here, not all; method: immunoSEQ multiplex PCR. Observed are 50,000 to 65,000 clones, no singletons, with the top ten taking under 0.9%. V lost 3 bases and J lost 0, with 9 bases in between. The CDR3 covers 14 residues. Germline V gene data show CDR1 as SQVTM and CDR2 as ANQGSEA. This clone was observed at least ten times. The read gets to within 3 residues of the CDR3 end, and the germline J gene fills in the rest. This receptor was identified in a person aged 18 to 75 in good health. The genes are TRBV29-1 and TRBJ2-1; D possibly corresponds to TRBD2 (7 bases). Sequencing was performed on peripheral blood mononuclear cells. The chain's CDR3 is CSVDGGLSYNEQFF. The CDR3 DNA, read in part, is TGCAGCGTTGACGGGGGGCTCTCCTACAATGAG.